The clone carrying this T cell receptor (beta chain) has just a few counts. The sample comes from a study of blood T cell repertoires in COVID-19. Background on the study: PBMCs, B-cell-depleted T cells, or T cells provided the cDNA or gDNA that made up the material.

Germline V gene lookup returns CDR1 PRHDT and CDR2 FYEKMQ (reference sequence). The trim removed 5 bases at V and 5 bases at J, leaving 6 bases unmatched. The CDR3 loop spans 15 amino acids. The repertoire was sequenced with immunoSEQ multiplex PCR; TCRdb's copy has only in-frame clones and lacks some. This table holds under 300,000 clones, about 88% found once. This sequence originates from a woman aged 45-60 years who had recovered from COVID-19. Sequenced sample: PBMCs or T cells enriched from blood (not recorded which). The V and J genes are TRBV13 and TRBJ2-7; TRBD2 matches at 13 bases. The CDR3 DNA sequence: TGTGCCAGCAGCCCCAGGACTAGCGGGAGTCACGAGCAGTACTTC. Translating gives CASSPRTSGSHEQYF. Based on the CDR3 plus reference TRBV13 and TRBJ2-7, the full variable domain is AAGVIQSPRHLIKEKRETATLKCYPIPRHDTVYWYQQGPGQDPQFLISFYEKMQSDKGSIPDRFSAQQFSDYHSELNMSSLELGDSALYFCASSPRTSGSHEQYFGPGTRLTVT.